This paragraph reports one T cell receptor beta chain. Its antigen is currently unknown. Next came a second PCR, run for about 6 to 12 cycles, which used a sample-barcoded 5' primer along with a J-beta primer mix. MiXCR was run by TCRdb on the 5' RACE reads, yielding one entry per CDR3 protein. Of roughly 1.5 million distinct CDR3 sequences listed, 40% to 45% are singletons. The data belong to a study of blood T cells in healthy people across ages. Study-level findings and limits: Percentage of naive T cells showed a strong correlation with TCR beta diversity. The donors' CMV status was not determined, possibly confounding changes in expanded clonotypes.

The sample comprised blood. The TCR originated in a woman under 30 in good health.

The CDR3 nucleotides are TGCAGCGAACAGGTTTACAATGAGCAGTTCTTC. It is translated as CSEQVYNEQFF. The gene calls are TRBV29-1 and TRBJ2-1, with D perhaps matching TRBD1 (5 bases). This CDR3 spans 11 amino acids. V was cut by 7 bases and J by 4 bases, with 8 bases left in between. In germline, CDR1 is SQVTM, CDR2 ANQGSEA.